The 10 T cell receptor beta chains listed next were all sequenced from one sample in a study of CD8+CD57+ T cells in acquired aplastic anemia. Genomic DNA was employed as the template in profiling TCR beta VDJ and CDR3. Using its own MiXCR run on the reads, TCRdb lists one record per CDR3 protein. Counted here are 35,000 to 45,000 distinct CDR3 sequences, about 70% occurring once; the ten biggest clones make up less than 25%. Specimen: sorted CD4+, CD8+, or CD8+CD57+ T cells (not recorded which) from PBMCs. Every receptor here comes from a human donor in good health, serving as a control.

The chain recombines TRBV25-1 with TRBJ2-5; D is possibly TRBD1 or TRBD2 (6 bases each). The V and J ends lost 7 bases and 5 bases respectively, with 11 bases between them. Germline V gene sequence: CDR1 MGHDK, CDR2 SYGVNS. The CDR3 is 12 residues long. The CDR3 sequence: CASTTGRETQYF. The CDR3 nucleotides are TGTGCCAGCACCACAGGGAGGGAGACCCAGTACTTC.

This chain's CDR3 is CASSSRTGGREKSPLHF. In nucleotides, the CDR3 is TGTGCCAGCAGCTCCCGGACAGGGGGTAGGGAAAAATCACCCCTCCACTTT. The chain is built from TRBV13 and TRBJ1-6; 10 bases fit TRBD1. V dropped 4 bases and J dropped 10; count of bases not matched to a gene: 13. CDR1 and CDR2 from the germline V gene are PRHDT and FYEKMQ (reference sequence). This CDR3 contains 17 residues.

This CDR3 is CASSLLAGRGNTIYF. The CDR3, as DNA: TGTGCCAGCAGTTTACTGGCAGGCCGCGGAAACACCATATATTTT. The chain couples TRBV12-3 or TRBV12-4 to TRBJ1-3, with D unresolved. This CDR3 contains 15 residues. Trimming took off 2 bases at V and 4 bases at J, with 12 bases between the two ends.

The rearrangement uses TRBV2 and TRBJ2-3, with TRBD1 matching 9 bases. This CDR3 spans 15 amino acids. The ends lost 5 bases at V and 4 bases at J; junction bases unmatched: 7. The germline gives CDR1 SNHLY, CDR2 FYNNEI. DNA of the CDR3: TGTGCCAGCAGTCGCGGACAGGGGTCGGCAGATACGCAGTATTTT. Protein sequence: CASSRGQGSADTQYF.

CDR3: CATAIEGGSSEKLFF. The CDR3 nucleotides read TGTGCCACTGCTATCGAGGGGGGCTCGTCCGAAAAACTGTTTTTT. The V call is TRBV15, the J call TRBJ1-4, with TRBD1 as a possible D gene (6 bases). Trimming removed 9 bases at V and 8 bases at J, with 22 bases between. The CDR3 has 15 residues. The germline V gene encodes CDR1 LNHNV and CDR2 YYDKDF (reference sequence).

Many counts were recorded for this clonotype. The chain links TRBV7-9 to TRBJ1-1; possibly TRBD1 for D (6 bases). Trimming removed 3 bases from V and 3 bases from J, with 26 bases in between. CDR1 and CDR2 (germline): SEHNR, FQNEAQ (reference sequence). The CDR3 covers 19 residues. The CDR3 protein is CASSFLVTAGDGSHTEAFF. The CDR3 bases are TGTGCCAGCAGCTTTCTTGTAACGGCAGGGGATGGTTCCCACACTGAAGCTTTCTTT.

This clonotype showed up just a few times. The rearrangement links TRBV15 to TRBJ2-7, with D possibly being TRBD1 or TRBD2 (5 bases each). CDR1 is LNHNV, CDR2 YYDKDF, per germline (reference sequence). Trimming stripped 6 bases from V and 5 bases from J, with 11 bases between. CDR3 size: 12 residues. CDR3 sequence (DNA): TGTGCCACCAGTATGGGGACCAACGAGCAGTACTTC. It specifies CATSMGTNEQYF. Filled out from reference TRBV15 and TRBJ2-7, the complete variable domain reads DAMVIQNPRYQVTQFGKPVTLSCSQTLNHNVMYWYQQKSSQAPKLLFHYYDKDFNNEADTPDNFQSRRPNTSFCFLDIRSPGLGDTAMYLCATSMGTNEQYFGPGTRLTVT.

Notes on this clonotype: One end of the junction varies from germline; a read error may be responsible. The V call is TRBV5-1, the J call TRBJ2-2; D is possibly TRBD2 (5 bases). The CDR3 length is 13 residues. Germline CDR1 and CDR2: SGHRS and YFSETQ. CDR3 DNA sequence: TGCGCCAGCAGCCCCGGACCTTCCGGGGAGCTGCTTTTT. It is translated as CASSPGPSGELLF.

This clonotype has only a few counts. The chain uses TRBV28 and TRBJ2-2; D might be TRBD1 (5 bases). Trimming stripped 6 bases from V and 7 bases from J, with 18 bases between. The CDR3 is 15 amino acids. The germline gives CDR1 MDHEN, CDR2 SYDVKM. The CDR3 loop is CASSLSGFVGGELFF. In DNA form, the CDR3 reads TGTGCCAGCAGCCTATCAGGGTTCGTGGGCGGGGAGCTGTTTTTT.

J is TRBJ2-5 and V is TRBV10-2; TRBD1 might be the D (5 bases). The V gene's germline CDR1 is WSHSY and CDR2 SAAADI. The germline V and J ends were trimmed by 4 bases and 2 bases, with 8 bases remaining between them. The CDR3 has 13 residues. The CDR3 bases are TGCGCCAGCAGTGCCACAGGACAAGAGACCCAGTACTTC. Its protein product is CASSATGQETQYF.